Listed here are 30 T cell receptor beta chains from one sample, sequenced in a study of blood T cells in healthy people across ages. For the second PCR, which ran for about 6 to 11 cycles, a sample-barcoded 5' primer and a J-beta primer mix were used. TCRdb re-called the 5' RACE reads through MiXCR, storing one row per CDR3 protein. The table lists some 1.5 million distinct CDR3 sequences, about 28% of them singletons. Sequencing was done on a sample of blood. The source is a woman aged 25 to 39 in good health.

The J gene is TRBJ2-7, the V gene TRBV5-1, with a weak D call TRBD2 (7 bases). The CDR3 is made up of 14 amino acids. CDR1 and CDR2 from the germline V gene are SGHRS and YFSETQ. V was clipped by 4 bases and J by 7 bases, with 18 bases between them. The CDR3 reads CASSGGDIVDEQYF. The CDR3 nucleotides are TGCGCCAGCAGCGGGGGGGACATCGTCGATGAGCAGTACTTC. Complete variable domain (other parts from reference TRBV5-1 and TRBJ2-7): KAGVTQTPRYLIKTRGQQVTLSCSPISGHRSVSWYQQTPGQGLQFLFEYFSETQRNKGNFPGRFSGRQFSNSRSEMNVSTLELGDSALYLCASSGGDIVDEQYFGPGTRLTVT.

This clonotype turned up a few times. The chain recombines TRBV7-6 with TRBJ2-2, with 7 positions matching TRBD1. The CDR3 is 15 amino acids. Germline-derived CDR1 and CDR2 are SGHVS and FNYEAQ. With 5 bases clipped from V and 1 base from J, the junction kept 4 bases outside the gene matches. DNA for the CDR3: TGTGCCAGCAGCCCTTGGACAGGGAACACCGGGGAGCTGTTTTTT. Encoded protein: CASSPWTGNTGELFF.

About this clonotype: This clone may be a read error of a much larger clone one base away. Written as DNA, the CDR3 is TGCGCCGGCACCCCTAAGACAGGGGGTATCTACGAGCAGTACTTC. Translating it yields CAGTPKTGGIYEQYF. This chain joins TRBV5-1 and TRBJ2-7, with 9 bases matching TRBD1. Germline CDR1 is SGHRS and CDR2 is YFSETQ. CDR3 size: 15 residues. V lost 10 bases and J lost 3; bases outside the gene matches: 14.

This clonotype was detected many times. The gene calls are TRBV29-1 and TRBJ2-5; 12 nucleotides align to TRBD2. This CDR3 has 14 amino acids. Germline lookup yields CDR1 SQVTM and CDR2 ANQGSEA. V lost 5 bases and J lost 5; bases outside the gene matches: 6. The CDR3 here is CSVLLAGGSETQYF. The CDR3 DNA reads TGCAGCGTTCTACTAGCGGGGGGCAGTGAGACCCAGTACTTC.

This chain links TRBV12-5 with TRBJ2-1; D ambiguous. The CDR3 is 15 residues long. Germline values: CDR1 LGHNT, CDR2 FRNRAP. Trimming took 0 bases from V and 3 from J, leaving 9 bases between them. The CDR3 protein is CASGLVSGSYNEQFF. For the CDR3, the DNA is TGTGCTAGTGGTTTGGTAAGTGGCAGCTACAATGAGCAGTTCTTC.

The chain is built from TRBV5-1 and TRBJ2-7, with D unresolved. With 0 bases removed from V and 6 bases from J, the gap between germline ends came to 16 bases. Germline CDR1 is SGHRS and CDR2 is YFSETQ. This CDR3 is built from 15 residues. CDR3: CASSLEYGVLSEQYF. The CDR3, as DNA: TGCGCCAGCAGCTTGGAGTATGGGGTCCTTAGCGAGCAGTACTTC.

Many counts were recorded for this clonotype. CDR3 DNA sequence: TGTGCCATCAGATCGGGACTAGCGGGAGTAGAGCAGTTCTTC. It is translated as CAIRSGLAGVEQFF. The chain joins TRBV10-3 to TRBJ2-1; 14 bases match TRBD2. CDR1 ENHRY and CDR2 SYGVKD come from the germline V gene. Trimming took 6 bases from V and 10 from J; bases not matched to a gene: 5. The CDR3 extends over 14 amino acids.

This clonotype was counted ten times or more. J is TRBJ2-1 and V is TRBV24-1, with D tentatively TRBD1 or TRBD2 (5 bases each). Germline V gives CDR1 KGHDR, CDR2 SFDVKD. The CDR3 covers 14 residues. V shed 9 bases and J shed 9 bases, with 20 bases lying between them. This CDR3 reads CATGGRAASREQFF. Here the CDR3 DNA reads TGTGCCACCGGGGGTCGGGCGGCTTCTCGTGAGCAGTTCTTC.

This clonotype appeared many times. This chain links TRBV5-6 with TRBJ1-1, with TRBD1 identical over 9 bases. The germline V gene has CDR1 SGHDT and CDR2 YYEEEE. V shed 4 bases, J shed 3 bases, and the junction held 1 base outside the gene matches. CDR3 length equals 13 residues. CDR3 in DNA: TGTGCCAGCAGCCGACAGGGGGACACTGAAGCTTTCTTT. Protein product: CASSRQGDTEAFF.

In this sample, this clonotype turned up a few times. V usage is TRBV19 and J usage is TRBJ1-2; no clear D. Germline V gives CDR1 LNHDA, CDR2 SQIVND (reference sequence). This CDR3 has 10 residues. V lost 10 bases, J lost 2 bases, and 5 bases lay in between. CDR3 loop: CATGNYGYTF. CDR3 in DNA: TGTGCCACAGGCAACTATGGCTACACCTTC.

CDR3 in amino acids: CASSLETSGRAELWETQYF. The CDR3, as DNA: TGTGCCAGCAGCTTAGAGACTAGCGGGAGGGCCGAATTATGGGAGACCCAGTACTTC. This chain joins TRBV7-2 and TRBJ2-5, with 14 bases lining up with TRBD2. Germline CDR1 is SGHTA and CDR2 is FQGNSA. J was trimmed by 5 bases and V by 1 base; bases with no gene match: 12. This CDR3 comprises 19 residues.

This chain connects TRBV28 to TRBJ1-5; 8 positions match TRBD1. The CDR3 is 15 amino acids. V dropped 4 bases and J dropped 4; count of bases not matched to a gene: 6. Germline V gene data show CDR1 as MDHEN and CDR2 as SYDVKM. Here the CDR3 DNA reads TGTGCCAGCAGTTCTACAGGGGGGATGAATCAGCCCCAGCATTTT. As protein: CASSSTGGMNQPQHF.

On this clonotype: A read error may be the cause here, since a much bigger clone is one base away. The chain recombines TRBV7-2 with TRBJ2-5; D is uncertain. The CDR3 covers 13 residues. Per the germline V gene, CDR1 is SGHTA and CDR2 is FQGNSA. The V end was cut by 4 bases, the J end by 1 base, with 7 bases between. The CDR3 DNA sequence: TGTACCAGCAGCTCAAGGCGCCAAGAGACCCAGTACTTC. Protein product: CTSSSRRQETQYF.

This clonotype was observed a handful of times. V and J are TRBV2 and TRBJ2-1, with D possibly matching TRBD1 (5 bases). This CDR3 spans 16 amino acids. V was shortened by 9 bases and J by 1 base, with 19 bases between the two germline ends. Germline values: CDR1 SNHLY, CDR2 FYNNEI. CDR3 DNA: TGTGCCAGAGGATTAAATAGGGGCGTATCCTACAATGAGCAGTTCTTC. It is translated as CARGLNRGVSYNEQFF.

Details on this clonotype: Its ends do not fully match the called genes, so a read error is possible. The chain employs TRBV5-1 and TRBJ2-3, with a tentative D call TRBD2 (6 bases). The germline V gene encodes CDR1 SGHRS and CDR2 YFSETQ. This CDR3 has 15 residues. The CDR3 spells CASSGGTGSGDTRYF. CDR3 bases: TGCGCCAGCAGCGGAGGGACGGGATCGGGAGATACGCGGTATTTT. Complete variable domain (other parts from reference TRBV5-1 and TRBJ2-3): KAGVTQTPRYLIKTRGQQVTLSCSPISGHRSVSWYQQTPGQGLQFLFEYFSETQRNKGNFPGRFSGRQFSNSRSEMNVSTLELGDSALYLCASSGGTGSGDTRYFGPGTRLTVL.

This clonotype was recorded a few times. The chain links TRBV12-3 or TRBV12-4 to TRBJ2-3; a weak D match, TRBD2 (5 bases). Trimming took 0 bases from V and 2 from J, leaving 9 bases between them. This CDR3 has 15 amino acids. The DNA for the CDR3 is TGTGCCAGCAGTTTAGCGGGAGTGTACACAGATACGCAGTATTTT. Encoded protein: CASSLAGVYTDTQYF.

This clonotype came up a few times. The rearrangement links TRBV15 to TRBJ2-4; 10 positions agree with TRBD2. The CDR3 runs 15 residues. CDR1 is LNHNV and CDR2 is YYDKDF in the germline V gene (reference sequence). Losses at the gene ends were 5 bases for V and 13 bases for J; bases not matched to a gene: 14. The CDR3 coding sequence is TGTGCCACCAGCCTAGGGGCTAGCGGGAGCAATGAGCAGTACTTC. Amino acid sequence: CATSLGASGSNEQYF.

With respect to this clonotype: One base away lies a much larger clone, so this may be a sequencing read error. V usage is TRBV5-5 and J usage is TRBJ1-5, with TRBD1 matching 8 bases. CDR3 length: 14 residues. The J segment lost 7 bases and the V segment lost 3 bases, leaving 6 bases of the junction unmatched. CDR1 SGHKS and CDR2 YYEKEE come from the germline V gene (reference sequence). The DNA for the CDR3 is TGTGCCAGCAGCTGGCAGGGGGCAGGGCAGCCCCAGCATTTT. Translation gives CASSWQGAGQPQHF.

This clonotype was picked up a small number of times. The chain recombines TRBV27 with TRBJ2-1; 7 bases agree with TRBD1. V lost 2 bases, J lost 9 bases, and 4 bases stayed unmatched. This CDR3 is built from 13 residues. Germline CDR1 MNHEY, CDR2 SMNVEV (reference sequence). The CDR3 here is CASSLDRDTEQFF. The DNA of the CDR3 is TGTGCCAGCAGTTTAGACAGGGACACTGAGCAGTTCTTC.

The V and J genes are TRBV19 and TRBJ1-1, with a tentative D call TRBD1 (5 bases). The germline V gene encodes CDR1 LNHDA and CDR2 SQIVND (reference sequence). The CDR3 is 14 amino acids. Trimming left V 4 bases short and J 0 bases short, with 9 bases between. This CDR3 reads CASSRGDMNTEAFF. In DNA, the CDR3 is TGTGCCAGTAGTAGAGGGGATATGAACACTGAAGCTTTCTTT. The variable domain in full, with the rest retrieved from reference TRBV19 and TRBJ1-1, is DGGITQSPKYLFRKEGQNVTLSCEQNLNHDAMYWYRQDPGQGLRLIYYSQIVNDFQKGDIAEGYSVSREKKESFPLTVTSAQKNPTAFYLCASSRGDMNTEAFFGQGTRLTVV.

This sequence joins TRBV7-2 and TRBJ2-1; D gene ambiguous. CDR3 length: 15 amino acids. Germline V gene data show CDR1 as SGHTA and CDR2 as FQGNSA. Trimming cost V 1 base and J 15 bases, with 22 bases left between them. The CDR3 is CASSLEERGIVGRFF. The CDR3 DNA sequence: TGTGCCAGCAGCTTAGAGGAGCGTGGGATCGTAGGGCGGTTCTTC.

The V gene is TRBV28, the J gene TRBJ1-2; a possible D gene is TRBD1 (5 bases). CDR1 is MDHEN, CDR2 SYDVKM, per germline. The CDR3 has 13 residues. V lost 6 bases to trimming and J lost 6 bases, with 14 bases between them. The DNA of the CDR3 is TGTGCCAGCAGACGGCCCCCGGGGGATGGCTACACCTTC. Encoded protein: CASRRPPGDGYTF.

The chain carries TRBV15 and TRBJ2-3, with D maybe TRBD2 (5 bases). V was pared by 3 bases and J by 0 bases, with 13 bases between. The CDR3 loop spans 16 amino acids. Germline V gene lookup returns CDR1 LNHNV and CDR2 YYDKDF (reference sequence). CDR3 residues: CATSSGGSGSTDTQYF. CDR3 DNA sequence: TGTGCCACCAGCAGCGGTGGGAGCGGCAGCACAGATACGCAGTATTTT.

V usage is TRBV12-3 or TRBV12-4 and J usage is TRBJ1-5; D might be TRBD1 (5 bases). The CDR3 is 14 amino acids. The V and J ends lost 10 bases and 5 bases respectively, with 18 bases between them. The CDR3 is CATSRGNLDQPQHF. Written as DNA, the CDR3 is TGTGCCACCTCAAGGGGCAACTTAGATCAGCCCCAGCATTTT.

This clonotype appeared once. The chain recombines TRBV20-1 with TRBJ1-3; D unclear. V lost 6 bases, J lost 0 bases, and 12 bases lay in between. The CDR3 is made up of 14 amino acids. Germline V lookup: CDR1 DFQATT, CDR2 SNEGSKA (reference sequence). CDR3: CSAQKGSSGNTIYF. CDR3 DNA sequence: TGCAGTGCCCAGAAAGGGTCCTCTGGAAACACCATATATTTT.

V and J are TRBV7-9 and TRBJ1-6; D unclear. Trimming took 5 bases from V and 10 from J, leaving 12 bases between them. Germline-derived CDR1 and CDR2 are SEHNR and FQNEAQ (reference sequence). The CDR3 is 13 residues long. The CDR3 nucleotides are TGTGCCAGCAGCCGCGTGAATTCATCACCCCTCCACTTT. It translates to CASSRVNSSPLHF.

About this clonotype itself: One junction end does not reproduce the germline sequence, and a read error may be involved. The chain links TRBV7-2 to TRBJ2-4, with D possibly TRBD1 on 5 matching bases. The J call is doubtful: the DNA matches TRBJ2-7 better. The germline CDR1 and CDR2 sequences are SGHTA and FQGNSA. The CDR3 is 15 amino acids. In DNA form, the CDR3 reads TGTGCCGGCAGCTCTCAAGGGGCCAGCTCCTACGAGCAGTACTTC. Its protein product is CAGSSQGASSYEQYF.

The chain has TRBV29-1 and TRBJ2-6; 7 bases match TRBD1. V shed 6 bases, J shed 0 bases, and the junction held 14 bases outside the gene matches. CDR3 length equals 18 residues. The germline V gene has CDR1 SQVTM and CDR2 ANQGSEA. Here the CDR3 reads CSVFARDRVRSGANVLTF. Here the CDR3 DNA reads TGCAGCGTATTCGCAAGGGACAGAGTCCGCTCTGGGGCCAACGTCCTGACTTTC.

In its sample, this clonotype was seen a few times. V is TRBV20-1 and J is TRBJ2-5; 7 positions match TRBD2. Germline V gene sequence: CDR1 DFQATT, CDR2 SNEGSKA (reference sequence). There are 14 residues in the CDR3. After removal of 4 bases from V and 2 bases from J, the junction contained 7 bases not matched to a gene. CDR3 in amino acids: CSAKAPGGQETQYF. In DNA form, the CDR3 reads TGCAGTGCTAAGGCACCGGGGGGTCAAGAGACCCAGTACTTC.

This clonotype came up once. The rearrangement joins TRBV12-3 or TRBV12-4 to TRBJ2-1, with TRBD2 as a possible D gene (5 bases). Gene TRBJ2-7 matches the end of the DNA better, so the J call may be wrong. The CDR3 loop spans 14 amino acids. The CDR3 sequence is CASSFSRGPYEQYV. For the CDR3, the DNA is TGTGCCAGCAGTTTTAGCCGGGGTCCATACGAGCAGTACGTC.